These T cell receptor beta chains were read from a single sample in a study of CD8 T cells in Susac syndrome. In TCRdb, the immunoSEQ multiplex PCR reads were re-called with MiXCR into one record per CDR3 protein. Of about 70,000 distinct CDR3 sequences in the sample, 95% to 96% were seen once. The sequenced material came from CD4+ T cells from PBMCs. These receptors were taken from a human donor with multiple sclerosis. CDR3s include the opening cysteine and the closing phenylalanine or tryptophan. The order of the fields is J gene, V gene, D gene, clone size, CDR3 DNA, CDR3 protein. The D gene is left open where the match is weak. Size is stated for part of the rows, as once, few or many counts, or as a class when the clone is expanded.

J: TRBJ2-2
V: TRBV6-1
D: TRBD1
size: .
DNA: TGTGCCAGCAGTGGACAGGGTAGTACCGGGGAGCTGTTTTTT
CDR3: CASSGQGSTGELFF

J: TRBJ2-1
V: TRBV7-2
D: TRBD1
size: .
DNA: TGTGCCAGCAGCTTAGACCGGGACAGCTCCTACAATGAGCAGTTCTTC
CDR3: CASSLDRDSSYNEQFF

J: TRBJ1-5
V: TRBV4-1
D: TRBD1
size: .
DNA: TGCGCCAGCAGCCAAGACAGGGGGTATCAGCCCCAGCATTTT
CDR3: CASSQDRGYQPQHF

J: TRBJ2-5
V: TRBV3-1
D: .
size: .
DNA: TGTGCCAGCAGCCAAGGGGCAGCATCGGGTGAGACCCAGTACTTC
CDR3: CASSQGAASGETQYF

J: TRBJ2-3
V: TRBV7-3
D: TRBD2
size: .
DNA: TGTGCCAGCAGCTTAATGGCTAGCGGGGGTTCAGATACGCAGTATTTT
CDR3: CASSLMASGGSDTQYF

J: TRBJ2-7
V: TRBV3-1
D: .
size: .
DNA: TGTGCCAGCAGCCAGAGAAGCTCCTACGAGCAGTACTTC
CDR3: CASSQRSSYEQYF

J: TRBJ2-7
V: TRBV7-9
D: .
size: .
DNA: TGTGCCAGCAGCTTAGTAGATGTGCACTTC
CDR3: CASSLVDVHF

J: TRBJ2-1
V: TRBV20-1
D: TRBD2
size: .
DNA: TGCAGTGCTAGAGAGGTTGCGGGGGGTAAAAATGAGCAGTTCTTC
CDR3: CSAREVAGGKNEQFF

J: TRBJ1-2
V: TRBV29-1
D: TRBD1
size: .
DNA: TGCAGCGTCGGGACAGACTATGGCTACACCTTC
CDR3: CSVGTDYGYTF

J: TRBJ1-2
V: TRBV28
D: TRBD1
size: .
DNA: TGTGCCAGCAGCTCCGGACAGGGAGACCTCTATGGCTACACCTTC
CDR3: CASSSGQGDLYGYTF

J: TRBJ2-1
V: TRBV5-1
D: .
size: .
DNA: TGCGCCAGCAGCCTTCCCCCGCGCAACGAGCAGTTCTTC
CDR3: CASSLPPRNEQFF

J: TRBJ2-7
V: TRBV5-4
D: .
size: .
DNA: TGTGCCAGCAGCTATAGCGAGGACGAGCAGTACTTC
CDR3: CASSYSEDEQYF

J: TRBJ2-5
V: TRBV9
D: TRBD1
size: .
DNA: TGTGCCAGCAGTCAGGGGGCTTGGGAGACCCAGTACTTC
CDR3: CASSQGAWETQYF

J: TRBJ2-3
V: TRBV3-1
D: TRBD1
size: .
DNA: TGTGCCAGCAGCCTACCGGGACAGGGAGATACGCAGTATTTT
CDR3: CASSLPGQGDTQYF

J: TRBJ2-1
V: TRBV12-5
D: .
size: .
DNA: TGTGCTAGTGCCAGGGTGGACAATGAGCAGTTCTTC
CDR3: CASARVDNEQFF

J: TRBJ1-4
V: TRBV5-1
D: .
size: .
DNA: TGCGCCAGCAGCTTGGCCACGAGGGCCGAGTCACAAAAACTGTTTTTT
CDR3: CASSLATRAESQKLFF

J: TRBJ2-7
V: TRBV6-1
D: TRBD2
size: .
DNA: TGTGCCAGCACTTGGACTAGCGGGGGAACCTACGAGCAGTACTTC
CDR3: CASTWTSGGTYEQYF

J: TRBJ2-2
V: TRBV7-2
D: .
size: .
DNA: TGTGCCAGCACCCTGGTTTCGAACACCGGGGAGCTGTTTTTT
CDR3: CASTLVSNTGELFF

J: TRBJ1-1
V: TRBV7-9
D: TRBD1
size: .
DNA: TGTGCCAGCAGCCACGGGACAGCGAACACTGAAGCTTTCTTT
CDR3: CASSHGTANTEAFF

J: TRBJ2-7
V: TRBV24-1
D: .
size: .
DNA: TGTGCCACCGGAAGGGGGGGCATGGACGAGCAGTACTTC
CDR3: CATGRGGMDEQYF

J: TRBJ2-4
V: TRBV6-2/TRBV6-3
D: .
size: .
DNA: TGTGCCAGCAGAGCCGGGACAGCCAAAAACATTCAGTACTTC
CDR3: CASRAGTAKNIQYF

J: TRBJ2-3
V: TRBV2
D: .
size: .
DNA: TGTGCCAGCAAAGGAGAAGCGGATACGCAGTATTTT
CDR3: CASKGEADTQYF

J: TRBJ1-2
V: TRBV7-8
D: TRBD1
size: .
DNA: TGTGCCAGCAGCTTGCGGACAGGACCGCTTAACTATGGCTACACCTTC
CDR3: CASSLRTGPLNYGYTF

J: TRBJ2-1
V: TRBV29-1
D: .
size: .
DNA: TGCAGCGTTGAGGCAACAGCCGGTGAGCAGTTCTTC
CDR3: CSVEATAGEQFF

J: TRBJ2-6
V: TRBV29-1
D: .
size: .
DNA: TGCAGCGCCCAGGGATCTGGGGCCAACGTCCTGACTTTC
CDR3: CSAQGSGANVLTF

J: TRBJ2-5
V: TRBV6-2/TRBV6-3
D: TRBD1
size: .
DNA: TGTGCCAGCAGTTACCACTCGGGGACAGGACAAGAGACCCAGTACTTC
CDR3: CASSYHSGTGQETQYF

J: TRBJ1-5
V: TRBV6-2/TRBV6-3
D: TRBD1
size: .
DNA: TGTGCCAGCACCCCAGGGGGCGCGAACAATCAGCCCCAGCATTTT
CDR3: CASTPGGANNQPQHF

J: TRBJ2-1
V: TRBV19
D: .
size: .
DNA: TGTGCCAGTAGTGCACTGGGGGTTTACAATGAGCAGTTCTTC
CDR3: CASSALGVYNEQFF

J: TRBJ2-3
V: TRBV6-2/TRBV6-3
D: TRBD1
size: .
DNA: TGTGCCAGCAGTTACTCGTCGAGACAGGGTACTATCACAGATACGCAGTATTTT
CDR3: CASSYSSRQGTITDTQYF

J: TRBJ2-4
V: TRBV7-6
D: .
size: .
DNA: TGTGCCAGCAGCTTAGGGGGGCCTCAGGACATTCAGTACTTC
CDR3: CASSLGGPQDIQYF

J: TRBJ2-1
V: TRBV30
D: TRBD2
size: few
DNA: TGTGCCTGGAGTGTGTCTAGCGGACGCAATGAGCAGTTCTTC
CDR3: CAWSVSSGRNEQFF

J: TRBJ2-2
V: TRBV7-9
D: .
size: .
DNA: TGTGCCAGCAGCCCGTCCTGGCGGGGAGACACCGGGGAGCTGTTTTTT
CDR3: CASSPSWRGDTGELFF

J: TRBJ2-1
V: TRBV9
D: .
size: .
DNA: TGTGCCAGCAGCGTAGGGGGCCGTTACAATGAGCAGTTCTTC
CDR3: CASSVGGRYNEQFF

J: TRBJ2-3
V: TRBV20-1
D: TRBD2
size: .
DNA: TGCAGTGTTCGGTCCAGCGGGGGCACAGATACGCAGTATTTT
CDR3: CSVRSSGGTDTQYF

J: TRBJ1-1
V: TRBV7-2
D: TRBD1
size: .
DNA: TGTGCCAGCAGCAAAAACAGGGGGAACACTGAAGCTTTCTTT
CDR3: CASSKNRGNTEAFF

J: TRBJ2-3
V: TRBV7-9
D: .
size: .
DNA: TGTGCCAGCAGCTTAGATGCACGAGGCACAGATACGCAGTATTTT
CDR3: CASSLDARGTDTQYF

J: TRBJ2-7
V: TRBV5-4
D: TRBD1
size: .
DNA: TGTGCCAGCAGCCTACCCGGGACAGGGGCCTACGAGCAGTACTTC
CDR3: CASSLPGTGAYEQYF

J: TRBJ2-5
V: TRBV6-1
D: TRBD1
size: .
DNA: TGTGCCAGCAGTCGAACGGGACAGGGGACACAAGAGACCCAGTACTTC
CDR3: CASSRTGQGTQETQYF

J: TRBJ2-2
V: TRBV3-1
D: TRBD1
size: .
DNA: TGTGCCAGCACGGGACAGGGGACTAACACCGGGGAGCTGTTTTTT
CDR3: CASTGQGTNTGELFF

J: TRBJ2-3
V: TRBV4-2
D: .
size: .
DNA: TGTGCCAGCAGCCAGGCAATACTAGGGGGGACAGATACGCAGTATTTT
CDR3: CASSQAILGGTDTQYF

J: TRBJ2-3
V: TRBV7-2
D: TRBD2
size: .
DNA: TGTGCCAGCAGCTTATCCGGGACTAGCGGGGCGCATACGCAGTATTTT
CDR3: CASSLSGTSGAHTQYF

J: TRBJ2-2
V: TRBV2
D: .
size: .
DNA: TGTGCCAGCAGTGAAAGGGGTTCCGGGATCGGGGAGCTGTTTTTT
CDR3: CASSERGSGIGELFF

J: TRBJ2-3
V: TRBV29-1
D: TRBD2
size: .
DNA: TGCAGCGTTGGGGGTGGACTAGCGGGGCCGGATACGCAGTATTTT
CDR3: CSVGGGLAGPDTQYF

J: TRBJ1-1
V: TRBV3-1
D: .
size: .
DNA: TGTGCCAGCAGCCTCCGACAGACCACTGAAGCTTTCTTT
CDR3: CASSLRQTTEAFF